This T cell receptor (beta chain) originates from a study of cytomegalovirus exposure and HLA in healthy donors. Overall study: In a later analysis, it was reported that the roughly 130 validation repertoires had been produced on the same platform as the 670 or so repertoires belonging to the first cohort. Overall study findings and caveats: The tendency of first-cohort TCR clusters to co-occur in the roughly 120 validation repertoires was identified by a subsequent analysis.

The protocol was immunoSEQ multiplex PCR, while the TCRdb copy is restricted to in-frame clones and leaves out a portion. The repertoire consists of 300,000 or so clones, with approximately 91% occurring once and the leading ten covering roughly 0.88%. Comment on this clone: Its cognate antigen is unknown.

This sequence originates from a man between 25 and 39 years old in good health and CMV-seronegative. Sequencing was done on a sample of PBMCs.

The CDR3 region is CASSISRPGYEQYF. The CDR3 DNA reads TGTGCCAGTAGTATATCCCGGCCGGGCTACGAGCAGTACTTC. V and J are TRBV19 and TRBJ2-7, with no clear D. The V and J ends lost 2 bases and 3 bases respectively, with 11 bases between them. The CDR3 extends over 14 amino acids. Per the germline V gene, CDR1 is LNHDA and CDR2 is SQIVND (reference sequence). Supplemented by reference TRBV19 and TRBJ2-7, the full variable domain reads DGGITQSPKYLFRKEGQNVTLSCEQNLNHDAMYWYRQDPGQGLRLIYYSQIVNDFQKGDIAEGYSVSREKKESFPLTVTSAQKNPTAFYLCASSISRPGYEQYFGPGTRLTVT.